This TCR beta chain was obtained from a study of blood T cell repertoires in COVID-19. About the study: Samples came from the United States, Italy and Spain, spanning acute and convalescent COVID-19. Sources were T cells, B-cell-depleted T cells, or PBMCs; the material itself was cDNA or gDNA.

Method: immunoSEQ multiplex PCR; TCRdb's copy keeps in-frame clones and lacks some. The sample lists roughly 250,000 clones; 80% to 90% were seen once. The CDR3 is 13 residues long. Germline V lookup: CDR1 SQVTM, CDR2 ANQGSEA. The V gene lost 3 bases and the J gene lost 5 bases, with 13 bases spanning the gap. Participants' own reports of clinical history determined their cohort assignment. The source is a man aged 35-49 years who had recovered from COVID-19. The sample comprised PBMCs or T cells enriched from blood (not recorded which). The V and J genes are TRBV29-1 and TRBJ1-2, with D perhaps matching TRBD1 (5 bases). The CDR3 coding sequence is TGCAGCGTTGACAGGGATGGTAGTTATGGCTACACCTTC. Its translation: CSVDRDGSYGYTF.